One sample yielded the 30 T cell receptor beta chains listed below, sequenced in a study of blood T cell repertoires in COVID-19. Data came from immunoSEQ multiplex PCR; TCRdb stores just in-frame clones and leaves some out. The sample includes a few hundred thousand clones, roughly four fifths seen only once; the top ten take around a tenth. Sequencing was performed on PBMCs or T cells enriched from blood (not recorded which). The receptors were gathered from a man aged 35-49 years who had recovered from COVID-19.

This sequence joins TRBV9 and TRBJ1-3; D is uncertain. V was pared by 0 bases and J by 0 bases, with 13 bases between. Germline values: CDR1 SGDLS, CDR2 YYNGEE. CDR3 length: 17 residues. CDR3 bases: TGTGCCAGCAGCGTAGCCCCCCAGGTGGGCTCTGGAAACACCATATATTTT. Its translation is CASSVAPQVGSGNTIYF.

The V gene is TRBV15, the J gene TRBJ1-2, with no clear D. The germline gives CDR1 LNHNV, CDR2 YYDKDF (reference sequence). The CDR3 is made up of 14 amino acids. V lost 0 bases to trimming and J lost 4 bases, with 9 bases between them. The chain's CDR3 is CATSRDGGGYGYTF. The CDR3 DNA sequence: TGTGCCACCAGCAGAGATGGTGGAGGCTATGGCTACACCTTC. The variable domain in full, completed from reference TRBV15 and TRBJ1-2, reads DAMVIQNPRYQVTQFGKPVTLSCSQTLNHNVMYWYQQKSSQAPKLLFHYYDKDFNNEADTPDNFQSRRPNTSFCFLDIRSPGLGDTAMYLCATSRDGGGYGYTFGSGTRLTVV.

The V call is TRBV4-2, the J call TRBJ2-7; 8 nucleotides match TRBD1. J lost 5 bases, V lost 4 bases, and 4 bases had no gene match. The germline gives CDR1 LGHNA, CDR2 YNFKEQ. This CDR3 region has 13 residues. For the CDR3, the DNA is TGTGCCAGCAGCCGACAGGGGAGTGACGAGCAGTACTTC. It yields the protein CASSRQGSDEQYF.

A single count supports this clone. DNA for the CDR3: TGTGCCAGCAGCCAAGATAGCCTGACAGGGGTTGAAGGCTACACCTTC. It is translated as CASSQDSLTGVEGYTF. The chain employs TRBV3-1 (or the pseudogene TRBV3-2) and TRBJ1-2; 8 nucleotides align to TRBD1. The CDR3 totals 16 residues. Looked up from germline, CDR1 is LGHDT and CDR2 is YNNKEL (reference sequence). V lost 0 bases to trimming and J lost 8 bases; unmatched junction nucleotides: 11.

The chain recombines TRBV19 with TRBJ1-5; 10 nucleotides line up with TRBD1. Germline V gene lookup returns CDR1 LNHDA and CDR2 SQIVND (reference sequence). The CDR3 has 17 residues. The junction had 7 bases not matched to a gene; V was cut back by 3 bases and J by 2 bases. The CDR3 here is CASSIGGGQGRNQPQHF. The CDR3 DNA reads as TGTGCCAGTAGTATTGGTGGGGGACAGGGGCGCAATCAGCCCCAGCATTTT. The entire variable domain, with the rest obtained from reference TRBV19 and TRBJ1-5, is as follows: DGGITQSPKYLFRKEGQNVTLSCEQNLNHDAMYWYRQDPGQGLRLIYYSQIVNDFQKGDIAEGYSVSREKKESFPLTVTSAQKNPTAFYLCASSIGGGQGRNQPQHFGDGTRLSIL.

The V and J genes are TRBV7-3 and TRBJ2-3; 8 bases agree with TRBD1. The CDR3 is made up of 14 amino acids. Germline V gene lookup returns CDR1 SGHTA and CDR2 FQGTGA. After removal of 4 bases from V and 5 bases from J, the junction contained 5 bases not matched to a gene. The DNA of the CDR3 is TGTGCCAGCAGCTGGACAGGGAGGAGAGATACGCAGTATTTT. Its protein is CASSWTGRRDTQYF.

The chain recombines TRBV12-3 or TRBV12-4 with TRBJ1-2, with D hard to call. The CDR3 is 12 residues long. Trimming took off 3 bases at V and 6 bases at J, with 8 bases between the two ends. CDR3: CASSFGRNGYTF. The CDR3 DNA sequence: TGTGCCAGCAGTTTTGGTAGAAATGGCTACACCTTC.

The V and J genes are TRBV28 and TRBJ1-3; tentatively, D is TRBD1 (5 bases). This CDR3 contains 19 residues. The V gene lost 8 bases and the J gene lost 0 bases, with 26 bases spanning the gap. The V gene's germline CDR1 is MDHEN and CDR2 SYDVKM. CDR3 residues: CASGMGGAPHPLSGNTIYF. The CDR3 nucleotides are TGTGCCAGCGGGATGGGAGGGGCTCCTCATCCTCTCTCTGGAAACACCATATATTTT.

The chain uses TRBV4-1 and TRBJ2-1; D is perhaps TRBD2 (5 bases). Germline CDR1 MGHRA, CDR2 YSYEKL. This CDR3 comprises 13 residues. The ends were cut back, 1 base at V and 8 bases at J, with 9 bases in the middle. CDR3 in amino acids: CASSQVVGDEQFF. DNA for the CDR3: TGCGCCAGCAGCCAAGTTGTGGGAGATGAGCAGTTCTTC.

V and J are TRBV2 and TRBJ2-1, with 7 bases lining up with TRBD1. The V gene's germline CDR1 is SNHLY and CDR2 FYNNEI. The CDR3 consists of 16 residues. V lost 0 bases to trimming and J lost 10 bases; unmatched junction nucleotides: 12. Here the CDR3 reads CASSEARRLRGPEQFF. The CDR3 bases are TGTGCCAGCAGTGAAGCCAGGAGGTTGAGGGGGCCCGAGCAGTTCTTC.

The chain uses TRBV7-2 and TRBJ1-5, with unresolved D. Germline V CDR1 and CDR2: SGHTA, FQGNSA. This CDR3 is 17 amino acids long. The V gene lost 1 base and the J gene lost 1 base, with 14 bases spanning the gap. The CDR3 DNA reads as TGTGCCAGCAGCTTAGTTGCGTCAGGTCGGAGCAATCAGCCCCAGCATTTT. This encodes CASSLVASGRSNQPQHF.

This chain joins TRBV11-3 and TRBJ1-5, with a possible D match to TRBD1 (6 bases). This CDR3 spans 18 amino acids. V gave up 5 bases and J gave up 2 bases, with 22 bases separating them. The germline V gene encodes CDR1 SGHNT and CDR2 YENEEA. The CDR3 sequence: CASSPTRGTRGGNQPQHF. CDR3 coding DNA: TGTGCCAGCAGCCCGACTCGGGGTACCAGGGGAGGCAATCAGCCCCAGCATTTT.

CDR3 residues: CASSLAGGPEAFF. For the CDR3, the DNA is TGTGCCAGCAGCTTAGCGGGGGGTCCGGAAGCTTTCTTT. This sequence joins TRBV11-2 and TRBJ1-1; weak D call: TRBD1 (5 bases). The germline V and J ends were trimmed by 1 base and 8 bases, with 11 bases remaining between them. This CDR3 comprises 13 residues. Germline CDR1 SGHAT, CDR2 FQNNGV.

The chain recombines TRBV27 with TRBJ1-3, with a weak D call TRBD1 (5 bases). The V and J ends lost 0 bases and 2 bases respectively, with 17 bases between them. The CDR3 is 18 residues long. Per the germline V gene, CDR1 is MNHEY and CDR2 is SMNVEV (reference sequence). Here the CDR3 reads CASSLSFNGGSPGNTIYF. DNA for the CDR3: TGTGCCAGCAGTTTATCCTTTAACGGGGGGTCTCCTGGAAACACCATATATTTT.

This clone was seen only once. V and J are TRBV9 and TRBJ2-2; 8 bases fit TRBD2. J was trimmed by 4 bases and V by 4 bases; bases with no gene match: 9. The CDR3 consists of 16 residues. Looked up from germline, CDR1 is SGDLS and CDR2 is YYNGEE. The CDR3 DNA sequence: TGTGCCAGCAGCCTCCACCCGGGAGGGCCCACCGGGGAGCTGTTTTTT. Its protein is CASSLHPGGPTGELFF.

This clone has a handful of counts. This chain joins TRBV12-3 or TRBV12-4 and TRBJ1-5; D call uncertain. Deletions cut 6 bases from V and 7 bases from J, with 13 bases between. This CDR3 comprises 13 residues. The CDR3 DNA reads TGTGCCAGCAGCTTTGCCGAGTTCCAGCCCCAGCATTTT. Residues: CASSFAEFQPQHF.

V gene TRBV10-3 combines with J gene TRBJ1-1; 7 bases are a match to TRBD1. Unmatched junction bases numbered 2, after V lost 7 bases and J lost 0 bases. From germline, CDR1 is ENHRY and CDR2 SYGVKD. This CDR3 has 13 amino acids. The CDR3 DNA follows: TGTGCCATCAAGGGACAGTTGAACACTGAAGCTTTCTTT. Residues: CAIKGQLNTEAFF.

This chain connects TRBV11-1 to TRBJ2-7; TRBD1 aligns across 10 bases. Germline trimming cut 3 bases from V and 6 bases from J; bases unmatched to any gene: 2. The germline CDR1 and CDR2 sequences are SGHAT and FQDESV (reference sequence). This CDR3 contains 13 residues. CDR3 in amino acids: CASSLGQGREQYF. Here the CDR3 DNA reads TGTGCCAGCAGCTTGGGACAGGGGCGCGAGCAGTACTTC.

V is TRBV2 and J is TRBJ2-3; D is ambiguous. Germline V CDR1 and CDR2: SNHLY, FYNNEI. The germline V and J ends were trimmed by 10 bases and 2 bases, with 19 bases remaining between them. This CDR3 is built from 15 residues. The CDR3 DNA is TGTGCCATACTCTCTACTACGGGTCTCACAGATACGCAGTATTTT. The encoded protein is CAILSTTGLTDTQYF.

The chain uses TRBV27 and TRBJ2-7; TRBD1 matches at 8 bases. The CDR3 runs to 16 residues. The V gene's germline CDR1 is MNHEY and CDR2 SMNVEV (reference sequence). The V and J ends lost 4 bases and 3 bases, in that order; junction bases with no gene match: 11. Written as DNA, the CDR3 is TGTGCCAGCAGTTCATGGTCGACAGGGGTTCACTACGAGCAGTACTTC. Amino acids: CASSSWSTGVHYEQYF.

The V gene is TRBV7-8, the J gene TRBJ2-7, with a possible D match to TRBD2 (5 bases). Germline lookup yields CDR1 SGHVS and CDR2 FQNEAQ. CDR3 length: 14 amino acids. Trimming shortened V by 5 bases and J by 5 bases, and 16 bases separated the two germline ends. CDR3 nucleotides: TGTGCCAGCAGCCCCTTGGTGGGCGGGCACGAGCAGTACTTC. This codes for CASSPLVGGHEQYF.

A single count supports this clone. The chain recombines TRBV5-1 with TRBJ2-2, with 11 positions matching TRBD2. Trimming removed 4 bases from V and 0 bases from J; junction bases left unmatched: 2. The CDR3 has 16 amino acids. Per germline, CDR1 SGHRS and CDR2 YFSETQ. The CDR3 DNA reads TGCGCCAGCAGCCCGGGACTAGCGGCGAACACCGGGGAGCTGTTTTTT. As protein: CASSPGLAANTGELFF.

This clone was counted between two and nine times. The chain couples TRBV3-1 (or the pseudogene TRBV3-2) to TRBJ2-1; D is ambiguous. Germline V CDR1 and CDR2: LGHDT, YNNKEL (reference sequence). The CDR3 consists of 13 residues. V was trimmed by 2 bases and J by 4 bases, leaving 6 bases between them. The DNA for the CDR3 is TGTGCCAGCAGCCAATACTCATACAATGAGCAGTTCTTC. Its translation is CASSQYSYNEQFF.

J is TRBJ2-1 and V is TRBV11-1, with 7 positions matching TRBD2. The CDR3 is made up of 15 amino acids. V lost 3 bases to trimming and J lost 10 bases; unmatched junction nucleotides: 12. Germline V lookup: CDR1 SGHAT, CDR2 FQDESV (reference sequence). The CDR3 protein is CASSFTLTGEGEQFF. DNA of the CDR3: TGTGCCAGCAGCTTCACCCTTACGGGGGAGGGGGAGCAGTTCTTC. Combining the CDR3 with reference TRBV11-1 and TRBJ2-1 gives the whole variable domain EAEVAQSPRYKITEKSQAVAFWCDPISGHATLYWYRQILGQGPELLVQFQDESVVDDSQLPKDRFSAERLKGVDSTLKIQPAELGDSAMYLCASSFTLTGEGEQFFGPGTRLTVL.

The DNA of the CDR3 is TGTGCCAGCAGCGTGGGAGGGCTCAATCTCATGAACACTGAAGCTTTCTTT. It translates to CASSVGGLNLMNTEAFF. The chain combines TRBV9 with TRBJ1-1; D is undetermined. Looked up from germline, CDR1 is SGDLS and CDR2 is YYNGEE. Between the trimmed V and J ends, which lost 2 bases and 0 bases, there was a span of 17 bases. This CDR3 contains 17 residues.

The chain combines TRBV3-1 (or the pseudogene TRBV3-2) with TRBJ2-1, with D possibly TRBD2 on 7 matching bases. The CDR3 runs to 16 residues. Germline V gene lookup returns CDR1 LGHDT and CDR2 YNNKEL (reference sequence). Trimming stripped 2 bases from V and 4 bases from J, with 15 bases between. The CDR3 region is CASSQTSGTRYNEQFF. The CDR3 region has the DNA TGTGCCAGCAGCCAAACCAGCGGGACAAGATACAATGAGCAGTTCTTC.

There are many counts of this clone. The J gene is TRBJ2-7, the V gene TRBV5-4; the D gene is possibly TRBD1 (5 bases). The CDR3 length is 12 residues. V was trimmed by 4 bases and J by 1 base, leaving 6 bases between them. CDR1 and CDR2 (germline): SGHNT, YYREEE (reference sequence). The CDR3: CASSQGSYEQYF. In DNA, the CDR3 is TGTGCCAGCAGCCAGGGATCCTACGAGCAGTACTTC.

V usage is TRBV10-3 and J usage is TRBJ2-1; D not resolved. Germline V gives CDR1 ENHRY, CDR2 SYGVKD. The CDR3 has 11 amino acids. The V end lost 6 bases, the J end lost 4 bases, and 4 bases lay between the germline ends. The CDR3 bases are TGTGCCATCAGCCTTTACAATGAGCAGTTCTTC. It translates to CAISLYNEQFF.

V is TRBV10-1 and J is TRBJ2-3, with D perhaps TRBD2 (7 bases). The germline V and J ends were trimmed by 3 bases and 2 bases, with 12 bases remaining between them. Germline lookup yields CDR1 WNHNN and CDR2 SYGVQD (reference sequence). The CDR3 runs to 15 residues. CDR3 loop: CASSDPGGPTDTQYF. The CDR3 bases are TGCGCCAGCAGTGACCCCGGGGGGCCCACAGATACGCAGTATTTT.

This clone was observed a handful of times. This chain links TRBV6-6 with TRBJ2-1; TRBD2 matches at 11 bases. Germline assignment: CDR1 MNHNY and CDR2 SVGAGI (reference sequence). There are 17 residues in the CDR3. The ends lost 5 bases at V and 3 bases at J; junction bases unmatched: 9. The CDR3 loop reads CASSPASTSGNYNEQFF. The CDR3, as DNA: TGTGCCAGCAGTCCCGCCTCGACTAGCGGGAACTACAATGAGCAGTTCTTC.